A single T cell receptor (beta chain) is shown here with its context. Its antigen is unidentified. The data originate from a study of cytomegalovirus exposure and HLA in healthy donors. Turning to the study itself: Researchers found that roughly 80% of a few hundred genotyped donors fell within the Caucasian-associated ancestry cluster.

Study observations and caveats: Most TCR sequences proved rare, with some public TCRs found in many donors. Using a false discovery rate of 0.05, a later analysis showed that 15,000 to 20,000 TCR beta sequences were associated with HLA alleles. The authors later found TCR association rates varying by HLA locus, with DRB1 most and HLA-C fewest.

Trimming removed 5 bases from V and 1 base from J; junction bases left unmatched: 5. The CDR3 has 15 amino acids. Germline CDR1 reads MDHEN; CDR2 reads SYDVKM. The study ran its PCR with 60 Vbeta and 13 Jbeta primers. TCRdb's table, derived via immunoSEQ multiplex PCR, lists solely in-frame clones and lacks some. The sample contains about 190,000 clones, roughly three quarters of which appear only once. This sequence was found in a woman in her 50s in good health and CMV-seronegative. The specimen was PBMCs. The genes are TRBV28 and TRBJ1-1; 9 nucleotides line up with TRBD1. This CDR3 reads CASSHADRGNTEAFF. CDR3 DNA: TGTGCCAGCAGTCACGCGGACAGGGGGAACACTGAAGCTTTCTTT.